Presented here are 10 T cell receptor beta chains from one specimen sequenced in a study of OX40 agonist ivuxolimab in advanced cancers. Sequencing used immunoSEQ multiplex PCR; TCRdb keeps in-frame clones, though not all of them. The data hold 100,000 or so clones, with around 91% observed a single time. Sequenced material: CD4+ or CD8+ T cells sorted from blood, taken in a trial of the OX40 agonist ivuxolimab. Source of these receptors: an adult with an advanced solid tumor such as melanoma, head and neck, liver or kidney cancer.

This rearrangement joins TRBV19 to TRBJ2-7; 7 bases agree with TRBD1. CDR3 length: 14 residues. Germline V gene lookup returns CDR1 LNHDA and CDR2 SQIVND (reference sequence). J lost 5 bases, V lost 4 bases, and 8 bases had no gene match. The DNA of the CDR3 is TGTGCCAGTAGTAGACGGGGACAGAGTGACGAGCAGTACTTC. Translating it yields CASSRRGQSDEQYF.

The CDR3 DNA reads as TGCAGCGTTGAAGTAGGGGCAGGGGTTAGCGAGCAGTACTTC. Translated: CSVEVGAGVSEQYF. The chain combines TRBV29-1 with TRBJ2-7; the D gene is possibly TRBD1 (6 bases). Between the trimmed V and J ends, which lost 1 base and 6 bases, there was a span of 16 bases. The CDR3 consists of 14 residues. Germline-derived CDR1 and CDR2 are SQVTM and ANQGSEA.

The V call is TRBV28, the J call TRBJ1-5; D is unresolved. The germline gives CDR1 MDHEN, CDR2 SYDVKM. The ends were cut back, 3 bases at V and 5 bases at J, with 8 bases in the middle. The CDR3 spans 13 residues. The CDR3 coding sequence is TGTGCCAGCAGTTTGTTGCAGTATCAGCCCCAGCATTTT. Translation gives CASSLLQYQPQHF.

V is TRBV19 and J is TRBJ2-7; TRBD1 aligns across 11 bases. This CDR3 has 16 amino acids. Germline V gives CDR1 LNHDA, CDR2 SQIVND (reference sequence). With V trimmed by 4 bases and J by 0 bases, 5 bases remained unmatched. The CDR3 coding sequence is TGTGCCAGTAGTACGAGAGGACAGGGGGCCTCCTACGAGCAGTACTTC. This encodes CASSTRGQGASYEQYF.

This clone was seen a few times. The chain uses TRBV4-3 and TRBJ2-3; no clear D gene. The CDR3 is 14 residues long. Germline V gene data show CDR1 as LGHNA and CDR2 as YSLEER. Trimming cost V 2 bases and J 0 bases, with 6 bases left between them. The CDR3 region has the DNA TGCGCCAGCAGCCAAAGGTTTAGCACAGATACGCAGTATTTT. Protein product: CASSQRFSTDTQYF.

The V gene is TRBV20-1, the J gene TRBJ2-5, with unresolved D. The closer fit of TRBJ2-7 to the DNA end suggests the J call may be wrong. CDR1 DFQATT and CDR2 SNEGSKA come from the germline V gene (reference sequence). CDR3 length equals 11 residues. The CDR3 protein is CSIWGSYEQYF. DNA for the CDR3: TGCAGTATCTGGGGTTCCTACGAGCAGTACTTC.

The chain employs TRBV7-8 and TRBJ2-1; perhaps TRBD2 as D (6 bases). V was clipped by 5 bases and J by 10 bases, with 18 bases between them. CDR3 length: 14 amino acids. The germline V gene has CDR1 SGHVS and CDR2 FQNEAQ. DNA of the CDR3: TGTGCCAGCAGCGCCAGAACTAGCTTGGGCGAGCAGTTCTTC. This translates into CASSARTSLGEQFF.

The chain joins TRBV21-1 to TRBJ1-5. TRBV21-1 is a pseudogene locus. The CDR3 sequence is 15 residues long. CDR3 in amino acids: CASSKATDSNQPQHF. In nucleotides, the CDR3 is TGTGCCAGCAGCAAAGCGACGGATAGCAATCAGCCCCAGCATTTT.

On this clone itself: This sample also contains other DNA sequences that code for the same CDR3. V is TRBV9 and J is TRBJ1-2; no clear D. The CDR3 runs 13 residues. Between the trimmed V and J ends, which lost 0 bases and 4 bases, there was a span of 7 bases. Germline V gives CDR1 SGDLS, CDR2 YYNGEE. The CDR3 region is CASSVDLSYGYTF. The CDR3 DNA is TGTGCCAGCAGCGTAGACCTGAGCTATGGCTACACCTTC.

V is TRBV10-3 and J is TRBJ2-3; TRBD2 agrees at 12 bases. The germline V gene has CDR1 ENHRY and CDR2 SYGVKD. V gave up 6 bases and J gave up 3 bases; unmatched junction bases: 7. There are 16 residues in the CDR3. The CDR3 DNA reads as TGTGCCATCAGAACGACTAGCGGGAGCGGGACAGATACGCAGTATTTT. This gives the protein CAIRTTSGSGTDTQYF.